This T cell receptor (beta chain) was sequenced in a study of cytomegalovirus exposure and HLA in healthy donors. Study-level background: An early release of data contained about 85 million unique TCRs, which came from HLA-typed donors.

The study ran its PCR with 60 Vbeta and 13 Jbeta primers. The data were produced by immunoSEQ multiplex PCR, yet TCRdb's version contains in-frame clones alone and is incomplete. Found here are fewer than 200,000 clones, about 64% of them singletons; the top ten hold 1.3% to 1.5%. Trimming shortened V by 11 bases and J by 10 bases, and 18 bases separated the two germline ends. The CDR3 sequence is 12 residues long. Overall study findings and caveats: A later analysis found common viral pathogens apparently linked to several of the most significant clusters. As confirmed in vitro, three CMV-associated chains were specific for CMV antigens.

Comments on this clone: Its antigen is undetermined.

The chain couples TRBV23-1 to TRBJ2-1; TRBD2 might be the D (6 bases). TRBV23-1 is marked as an open reading frame, function uncertain. The specimen sequenced was PBMCs. The source is a man aged 45 to 65 in good health and CMV-seronegative. This CDR3 reads CAERLGEGEQFF. The DNA for the CDR3 is TGCGCCGAAAGACTAGGCGAGGGCGAGCAGTTCTTC.